The T cell receptor (beta chain) under discussion was sequenced for a study of untreated major depressive disorder. Every participant had European ancestry. Regarding this clone: The antigen is unknown.

V was cut by 1 base and J by 2 bases, with 2 bases left in between. Germline CDR1 reads GTSNPN; CDR2 reads SVGIG (reference sequence). The CDR3 covers 11 residues. The assay was immunoSEQ multiplex PCR, and TCRdb's table has in-frame clones only and misses some. Of 21,000 or so clones in the sample, approximately 95% were seen once. General study points: A comparatively small sample limits the generalizability of these findings. Depressed patients' CD4+ T cells carried increased TRBV05-01 (Vbeta 5.1) usage versus control CD4+ T cells.

The origin of this receptor is a man aged 25 to 40 in good health. The chain links TRBV30 to TRBJ1-2; D call uncertain. Input material: CD4+ T cells from PBMCs. The CDR3 reads CAWSANYGYTF. The CDR3 region has the DNA TGTGCCTGGAGTGCCAACTATGGCTACACCTTC. Variable domain in full (rest from reference TRBV30 and TRBJ1-2): SQTIHQWPATLVQPVGSPLSLECTVEGTSNPNLYWYRQAAGRGLQLLFYSVGIGQISSEVPQNLSASRPQDRQFILSSKKLLLSDSGFYLCAWSANYGYTFGSGTRLTVV.